The rows below give T cell receptor beta chains drawn from one sample of a study of cytomegalovirus exposure and HLA in healthy donors. Only in-frame clones appear in the TCRdb table, and some are missing; sequencing was by immunoSEQ multiplex PCR. In the table there are around 120,000 clones, under 90% of which are singletons. Sample: PBMCs. These receptors were obtained from a female donor in good health and CMV-seropositive. Both conserved end residues are part of each CDR3. The D gene is left open where the match is weak. The size of a clone is reported for some rows only, either as once, few or many, or as a class for expanded clones.

d_gene: NA; v_gene: TRBV7-2; abundance: NA; j_gene: TRBJ2-6; CDR3aa: CASSTGPTPTGANVLTF; CDR3nt: TGTGCCAGCAGCACAGGACCCACCCCTACTGGGGCCAACGTCCTGACTTTC
d_gene: TRBD2; v_gene: TRBV6-1; abundance: NA; j_gene: TRBJ2-4; CDR3aa: CASSGGKNIQYF; CDR3nt: TGTGCCAGCAGCGGGGGGAAAAACATTCAGTACTTC
d_gene: NA; v_gene: TRBV28; abundance: NA; j_gene: TRBJ2-7; CDR3aa: CASSDGELGHYEQYF; CDR3nt: TGTGCCAGCAGTGATGGGGAGTTGGGCCACTACGAGCAGTACTTC
d_gene: NA; v_gene: TRBV30; abundance: NA; j_gene: TRBJ1-2; CDR3aa: CAWFPKQGRDYGYTF; CDR3nt: TGTGCCTGGTTCCCGAAACAGGGAAGAGACTATGGCTACACCTTC
d_gene: TRBD1; v_gene: TRBV27; abundance: NA; j_gene: TRBJ1-2; CDR3aa: CASSSDRSSGYTF; CDR3nt: TGTGCCAGCAGTTCGGACAGGTCTTCCGGCTACACCTTC
d_gene: TRBD1; v_gene: TRBV6-6; abundance: few; j_gene: TRBJ1-6; CDR3aa: CASSLDRGRSPLHF; CDR3nt: TGTGCCAGCAGTCTGGACAGGGGAAGATCACCCCTCCACTTT
d_gene: TRBD1; v_gene: TRBV6-5; abundance: NA; j_gene: TRBJ1-6; CDR3aa: CASSYSPGGEGLHF; CDR3nt: TGTGCCAGCAGTTACTCTCCAGGGGGCGAGGGCCTCCACTTT
d_gene: NA; v_gene: TRBV6-1; abundance: NA; j_gene: TRBJ1-2; CDR3aa: CASMGRWPHGYTF; CDR3nt: TGTGCCAGCATGGGCCGCTGGCCTCATGGCTACACCTTC
d_gene: NA; v_gene: TRBV10-3; abundance: NA; j_gene: TRBJ2-5; CDR3aa: CAISEEETQYF; CDR3nt: TGTGCCATCAGTGAAGAGGAGACCCAGTACTTC
d_gene: NA; v_gene: TRBV4-2; abundance: NA; j_gene: TRBJ2-4; CDR3aa: CASSQDGGSFQNIQYF; CDR3nt: TGTGCCAGCAGCCAAGACGGGGGATCTTTTCAAAACATTCAGTACTTC
d_gene: NA; v_gene: TRBV10-3; abundance: NA; j_gene: TRBJ2-7; CDR3aa: CAISESFGRGREQYF; CDR3nt: TGTGCCATCAGTGAGTCGTTTGGTCGGGGGAGGGAGCAGTACTTC
d_gene: NA; v_gene: TRBV19; abundance: few; j_gene: TRBJ1-1; CDR3aa: CASSMAGWRNTEAFF; CDR3nt: TGTGCCAGTAGTATGGCAGGGTGGCGAAACACTGAAGCTTTCTTT
d_gene: NA; v_gene: TRBV4-3; abundance: NA; j_gene: TRBJ1-6; CDR3aa: CASSQGYPRPLYSPLHF; CDR3nt: TGCGCCAGCAGCCAAGGATATCCGAGGCCCCTTTATTCACCCCTCCACTTT
d_gene: TRBD1; v_gene: TRBV7-2; abundance: NA; j_gene: TRBJ1-2; CDR3aa: CASSQRQGSYGYTF; CDR3nt: TGTGCCAGCAGCCAGAGACAGGGGAGCTATGGCTACACCTTC
d_gene: TRBD1; v_gene: TRBV19; abundance: NA; j_gene: TRBJ2-3; CDR3aa: CASRDRASTDTQYF; CDR3nt: TGTGCCAGTAGGGACAGGGCTAGCACAGATACGCAGTATTTT
d_gene: TRBD2; v_gene: TRBV27; abundance: NA; j_gene: TRBJ2-5; CDR3aa: CASGFAGGSETQYF; CDR3nt: TGTGCCAGCGGTTTTGCGGGGGGAAGCGAGACCCAGTACTTC
d_gene: NA; v_gene: TRBV6-5; abundance: few; j_gene: TRBJ1-4; CDR3aa: CASSAVGQMNEKLFF; CDR3nt: TGTGCCAGCAGTGCGGTAGGCCAAATGAATGAAAAACTGTTTTTT
d_gene: NA; v_gene: TRBV28; abundance: NA; j_gene: TRBJ1-6; CDR3aa: CASSLIGSPLHF; CDR3nt: TGTGCCAGCAGTTTAATCGGTTCACCCCTCCACTTT
d_gene: TRBD1; v_gene: TRBV9; abundance: NA; j_gene: TRBJ2-7; CDR3aa: CASSERTGAYEQYF; CDR3nt: TGTGCCAGCAGCGAACGGACAGGGGCCTACGAGCAGTACTTC
d_gene: TRBD1; v_gene: TRBV4-2; abundance: NA; j_gene: TRBJ1-2; CDR3aa: CASSQDLTGRVDGYTF; CDR3nt: TGTGCCAGCAGCCAAGACCTGACAGGGAGAGTTGATGGCTACACCTTC
d_gene: NA; v_gene: TRBV9; abundance: NA; j_gene: TRBJ2-2; CDR3aa: CASSVASNTGELFF; CDR3nt: TGTGCCAGCAGCGTAGCCTCTAACACCGGGGAGCTGTTTTTT
d_gene: TRBD1; v_gene: TRBV30; abundance: NA; j_gene: TRBJ1-1; CDR3aa: CAWSLGGSTEAFF; CDR3nt: TGTGCCTGGAGTTTAGGGGGCAGCACTGAAGCTTTCTTT
d_gene: TRBD1; v_gene: TRBV7-8; abundance: few; j_gene: TRBJ1-2; CDR3aa: CASSLEGAGTGGYTF; CDR3nt: TGTGCCAGCAGCTTAGAGGGAGCAGGGACAGGGGGCTACACCTTC
d_gene: TRBD1; v_gene: TRBV27; abundance: NA; j_gene: TRBJ1-2; CDR3aa: CASSNSGTGVGYTF; CDR3nt: TGTGCCAGCAGTAATTCCGGGACAGGGGTTGGCTACACCTTC
d_gene: NA; v_gene: TRBV10-3; abundance: NA; j_gene: TRBJ2-2; CDR3aa: CAIAPDRNTGELFF; CDR3nt: TGTGCCATCGCGCCGGACAGGAACACCGGGGAGCTGTTTTTT
d_gene: NA; v_gene: TRBV4-2; abundance: NA; j_gene: TRBJ2-3; CDR3aa: CASSQVLGVTGSTDTQYF; CDR3nt: TGTGCCAGCAGCCAAGTTCTAGGAGTGACCGGTAGCACAGATACGCAGTATTTT
d_gene: TRBD2; v_gene: TRBV7-8; abundance: NA; j_gene: TRBJ2-1; CDR3aa: CASSLGGGGAAYNEQFF; CDR3nt: TGTGCCAGCAGCTTAGGGGGCGGGGGGGCCGCATACAATGAGCAGTTCTTC
d_gene: NA; v_gene: TRBV4-2; abundance: NA; j_gene: TRBJ2-3; CDR3aa: CASSHGGVAADTQYF; CDR3nt: TGTGCCAGCAGCCACGGCGGGGTGGCAGCAGATACGCAGTATTTT
d_gene: NA; v_gene: TRBV4-3; abundance: NA; j_gene: TRBJ2-7; CDR3aa: CASSQQQGSYEQYF; CDR3nt: TGCGCCAGCAGCCAACAACAGGGTTCCTACGAGCAGTACTTC
d_gene: NA; v_gene: TRBV6-5; abundance: NA; j_gene: TRBJ2-7; CDR3aa: CASSYGWASETYEQYF; CDR3nt: TGTGCCAGCAGTTACGGATGGGCGTCAGAAACCTACGAGCAGTACTTC
d_gene: NA; v_gene: TRBV7-9; abundance: once; j_gene: TRBJ1-2; CDR3aa: CASSMVGSRVGTF; CDR3nt: TGTGCCAGCAGCATGGTCGGGTCCCGAGTTGGCACCTTC
d_gene: NA; v_gene: TRBV11-3; abundance: NA; j_gene: TRBJ1-5; CDR3aa: CASSPDYSNQPQHF; CDR3nt: TGTGCCAGCAGCCCGGACTATAGCAATCAGCCCCAGCATTTT
d_gene: NA; v_gene: TRBV21-1; abundance: NA; j_gene: TRBJ1-2; CDR3aa: CASSNSGYTF; CDR3nt: TGTGCCAGCAGCAATAGTGGCTACACCTTC
d_gene: TRBD2; v_gene: TRBV11-2; abundance: NA; j_gene: TRBJ2-1; CDR3aa: CASSPRTSGGAMQFF; CDR3nt: TGTGCCAGCAGCCCTAGGACTAGCGGGGGGGCAATGCAGTTCTTC
d_gene: TRBD1; v_gene: TRBV29-1; abundance: NA; j_gene: TRBJ2-1; CDR3aa: CSVAGTGHNEQFF; CDR3nt: TGCAGCGTTGCCGGGACAGGCCACAATGAGCAGTTCTTC
d_gene: TRBD2; v_gene: TRBV6-1; abundance: NA; j_gene: TRBJ2-5; CDR3aa: CASSESLAGGRETQYF; CDR3nt: TGTGCCAGCAGTGAGTCCCTAGCGGGGGGGCGAGAGACCCAGTACTTC
d_gene: NA; v_gene: TRBV5-4; abundance: NA; j_gene: TRBJ2-5; CDR3aa: CASSLGQQQETQYF; CDR3nt: TGTGCCAGCAGCTTGGGACAGCAACAAGAGACCCAGTACTTC
d_gene: TRBD1; v_gene: TRBV7-7; abundance: NA; j_gene: TRBJ2-1; CDR3aa: CASSPGTGMYNEQFF; CDR3nt: TGTGCCAGCAGCCCCGGGACAGGGATGTACAATGAGCAGTTCTTC
d_gene: NA; v_gene: TRBV9; abundance: few; j_gene: TRBJ2-6; CDR3aa: CASQGSSGANVLTF; CDR3nt: TGTGCCAGCCAGGGAAGCTCTGGGGCCAACGTCCTGACTTTC
d_gene: TRBD1; v_gene: TRBV9; abundance: NA; j_gene: TRBJ2-2; CDR3aa: CASSPRRGQGAGELFF; CDR3nt: TGTGCCAGCAGCCCCCGCCGCGGACAGGGTGCCGGGGAGCTGTTTTTT
d_gene: NA; v_gene: TRBV18; abundance: NA; j_gene: TRBJ1-1; CDR3aa: CASSPPHRGRNTEAFF; CDR3nt: TGTGCCAGCTCACCGCCCCACCGCGGGCGGAACACTGAAGCTTTCTTT
d_gene: NA; v_gene: TRBV29-1; abundance: NA; j_gene: TRBJ2-7; CDR3aa: CSVVRVESYEQYF; CDR3nt: TGCAGCGTTGTCAGGGTCGAATCCTACGAGCAGTACTTC
d_gene: TRBD1; v_gene: TRBV4-2; abundance: NA; j_gene: TRBJ1-6; CDR3aa: CASSQIPGTGATYNSPLHF; CDR3nt: TGTGCCAGCAGCCAAATACCAGGGACAGGAGCGACCTATAATTCACCCCTCCACTTT
d_gene: TRBD1; v_gene: TRBV9; abundance: NA; j_gene: TRBJ2-1; CDR3aa: CASSASGQGVDEQFF; CDR3nt: TGTGCCAGCAGCGCCTCGGGACAGGGTGTCGATGAGCAGTTCTTC
d_gene: NA; v_gene: TRBV2; abundance: NA; j_gene: TRBJ1-4; CDR3aa: CASSDLTGGAYNEKLFF; CDR3nt: TGTGCCAGCAGCGACTTAACTGGGGGCGCGTATAATGAAAAACTGTTTTTT
d_gene: NA; v_gene: TRBV27; abundance: NA; j_gene: TRBJ2-1; CDR3aa: CASTSTSVVNEQFF; CDR3nt: TGTGCCAGCACTTCGACTAGTGTGGTTAATGAGCAGTTCTTC
d_gene: NA; v_gene: TRBV7-2; abundance: NA; j_gene: TRBJ1-2; CDR3aa: CASSFPGSGYGYTF; CDR3nt: TGTGCCAGCAGCTTCCCGGGATCGGGCTATGGCTACACCTTC
d_gene: TRBD2; v_gene: TRBV7-2; abundance: NA; j_gene: TRBJ2-1; CDR3aa: CASSRTGTSINEQFF; CDR3nt: TGTGCCAGCAGCCGTACCGGGACTAGCATAAATGAGCAGTTCTTC
d_gene: TRBD2; v_gene: TRBV19; abundance: NA; j_gene: TRBJ2-7; CDR3aa: CASSKGLGELSRGYEQYF; CDR3nt: TGTGCCAGTAGTAAGGGACTAGGGGAATTATCCAGAGGCTACGAGCAGTACTTC
d_gene: TRBD2; v_gene: TRBV30; abundance: NA; j_gene: TRBJ2-1; CDR3aa: CAWSVGGGPLYNEQFF; CDR3nt: TGTGCCTGGAGTGTGGGCGGGGGGCCCTTATACAATGAGCAGTTCTTC